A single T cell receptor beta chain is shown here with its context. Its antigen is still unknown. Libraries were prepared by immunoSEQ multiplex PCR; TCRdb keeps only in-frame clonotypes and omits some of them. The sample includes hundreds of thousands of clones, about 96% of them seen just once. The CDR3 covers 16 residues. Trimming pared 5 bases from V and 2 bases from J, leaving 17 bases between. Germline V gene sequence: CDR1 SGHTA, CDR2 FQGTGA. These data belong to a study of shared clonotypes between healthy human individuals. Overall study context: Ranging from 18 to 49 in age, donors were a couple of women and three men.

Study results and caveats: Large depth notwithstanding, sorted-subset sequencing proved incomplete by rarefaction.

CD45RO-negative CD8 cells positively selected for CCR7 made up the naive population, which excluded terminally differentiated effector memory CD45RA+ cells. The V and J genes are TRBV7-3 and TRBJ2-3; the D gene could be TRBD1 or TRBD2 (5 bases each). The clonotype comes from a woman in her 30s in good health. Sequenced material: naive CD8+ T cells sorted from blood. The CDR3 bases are TGTGCCAGCAGCCCAGGGACCACCCTCTACACAGATACGCAGTATTTT. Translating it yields CASSPGTTLYTDTQYF.